Listed below are T cell receptor beta chains from one sample, sequenced in a study of PD-1 blockade in classical Hodgkin lymphoma. Generated by immunoSEQ multiplex PCR, the TCRdb table keeps only in-frame clones and is missing some. The sample carries about 7,000 clones, about 83% recorded once. The specimen comprised peripheral blood mononuclear cells (PBMCs), sampled at baseline. These receptors were taken from a human donor with classical Hodgkin lymphoma. The CDR3 runs from the conserved cysteine through the conserved F or W. D genes are given only for firm matches. The size field is filled for only some rows; it gives once, few, many or a size class.

v_call,j_call,clone_size,d_call,cdr3_aa,cdr3_nt
TRBV30,TRBJ1-6,.,.,CAWTGRYNSPLHF,TGTGCCTGGACAGGTCGCTATAATTCACCCCTCCACTTT
TRBV11-2,TRBJ2-5,.,TRBD2,CASSLRTSGSETQYF,TGTGCCAGCAGCTTAAGGACTAGCGGGAGTGAGACCCAGTACTTC
TRBV5-1,TRBJ2-3,.,.,CASSLSTANPGLSTDTQYF,TGCGCCAGCAGCTTGAGCACCGCTAACCCGGGACTCAGCACAGATACGCAGTATTTT
TRBV6-5,TRBJ2-2,.,.,CASSLLRPNTGELFF,TGTGCCAGCAGTTTACTACGACCGAACACCGGGGAGCTGTTTTTT
TRBV14,TRBJ2-3,.,TRBD2,CASSQDLGGAQYF,TGTGCCAGCAGCCAAGATCTCGGGGGGGCGCAGTATTTT
TRBV7-9,TRBJ2-3,once,TRBD2,CASSPSAGIDDTQYF,TGTGCCAGCAGCCCCTCAGCGGGAATCGACGATACGCAGTATTTT
TRBV20-1,TRBJ2-5,.,TRBD2,CSAVTSETQYF,TGCAGTGCCGTGACTAGCGAGACCCAGTACTTC
TRBV5-4,TRBJ2-7,.,TRBD2,CASRLADSYEQYF,TGTGCCAGCCGACTAGCGGATAGCTACGAGCAGTACTTC
TRBV2,TRBJ2-1,.,.,CASSGGPLTNNEQFF,TGTGCCAGCAGTGGAGGTCCACTGACCAACAATGAGCAGTTCTTC
TRBV19,TRBJ2-7,.,.,CASSKTGVIYEQYF,TGTGCCAGTAGTAAGACAGGCGTGATCTACGAGCAGTACTTC
TRBV7-2,TRBJ2-7,.,TRBD2,CASSFGGAGSYEQYF,TGTGCCAGCAGCTTCGGGGGGGCAGGGTCCTACGAGCAGTACTTC
TRBV14,TRBJ2-5,.,TRBD1,CASSRQGFGTQYF,TGTGCCAGCAGCAGACAGGGGTTCGGGACCCAGTACTTC
TRBV21-1,TRBJ2-7,.,.,CASPANVDTNGLAKSYEQYF,TGTGCCAGCCCAGCGAATGTAGACACCAACGGGCTAGCGAAGTCCTACGAGCAGTACTTC
TRBV11-2,TRBJ2-4,.,TRBD2,CASSLELAGYDIQYF,TGTGCCAGCAGCTTAGAGCTAGCGGGATACGACATTCAGTACTTC
TRBV11-2,TRBJ2-2,.,.,CASSLDPGGVRGTGELFF,TGTGCCAGCAGCTTAGATCCAGGGGGGGTTCGTGGCACCGGGGAGCTGTTTTTT
TRBV9,TRBJ2-1,.,.,CASSGLGLSSYNEQFF,TGTGCCAGCAGCGGATTGGGACTGAGCTCCTACAATGAGCAGTTCTTC